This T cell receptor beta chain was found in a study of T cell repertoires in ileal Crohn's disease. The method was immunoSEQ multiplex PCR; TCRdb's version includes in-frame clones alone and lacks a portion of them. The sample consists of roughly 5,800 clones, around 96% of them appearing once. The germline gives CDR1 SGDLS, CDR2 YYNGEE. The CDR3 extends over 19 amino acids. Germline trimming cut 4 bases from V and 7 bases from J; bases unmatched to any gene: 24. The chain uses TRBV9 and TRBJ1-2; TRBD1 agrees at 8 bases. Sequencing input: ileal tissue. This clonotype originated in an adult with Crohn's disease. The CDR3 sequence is CASSIRTGTMGRGHPGYTF. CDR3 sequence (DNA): TGTGCCAGCAGCATTCGGACAGGGACAATGGGTCGCGGGCATCCTGGCTACACCTTC.